The 26 T cell receptor beta chains below were found in one sample sequenced in a study of blood T cell repertoires in COVID-19. Here immunoSEQ multiplex PCR was the method, and the copy in TCRdb shows in-frame clones only, minus some. Here the sample spans approximately 71,000 clones, approximately 90% being singletons. Sequencing input: peripheral blood. Every receptor here comes from a woman aged 18-29 years with acute or convalescent COVID-19.

This chain connects TRBV11-2 to TRBJ2-7; D is possibly TRBD2 (6 bases). Trimming removed 4 bases at V and 2 bases at J, with 15 bases between. CDR1 and CDR2 from the germline V gene are SGHAT and FQNNGV. The CDR3 totals 15 residues. Here the CDR3 DNA reads TGTGCCAGCAGCTACCCTCAAGCGGGCACCTACGAGCAGTACTTC. This encodes CASSYPQAGTYEQYF.

This chain joins TRBV30 and TRBJ2-7; weak D call: TRBD2 (5 bases). Per the germline V gene, CDR1 is GTSNPN and CDR2 is SVGIG (reference sequence). Trimming shortened V by 3 bases and J by 3 bases, and 9 bases separated the two germline ends. CDR3 size: 12 residues. Written as DNA, the CDR3 is TGTGCCTGGAGCCGGGGAATCTACGAGCAGTACTTC. Translating it yields CAWSRGIYEQYF. The complete variable domain, with remaining parts taken from reference TRBV30 and TRBJ2-7, reads SQTIHQWPATLVQPVGSPLSLECTVEGTSNPNLYWYRQAAGRGLQLLFYSVGIGQISSEVPQNLSASRPQDRQFILSSKKLLLSDSGFYLCAWSRGIYEQYFGPGTRLTVT.

This clone has just a few counts. The genes are TRBV6-6 and TRBJ1-4; no firm D call. V was shortened by 2 bases and J by 8 bases, with 6 bases between the two germline ends. The V gene's germline CDR1 is MNHNY and CDR2 SVGAGI (reference sequence). CDR3 length equals 12 residues. Here the CDR3 DNA reads TGTGCCAGCAGTTACGGTCGGGAAAAACTGTTTTTT. This encodes CASSYGREKLFF.

This chain connects TRBV13 to TRBJ2-1, with 13 positions matching TRBD2. Germline CDR1 PRHDT, CDR2 FYEKMQ (reference sequence). J was trimmed by 4 bases and V by 3 bases; bases with no gene match: 6. The length of the CDR3 is 17 residues. The chain's CDR3 is CASSFHRLAGGYNEQFF. DNA of the CDR3: TGTGCCAGCAGCTTCCATCGACTAGCGGGGGGTTACAATGAGCAGTTCTTC.

The chain joins TRBV27 to TRBJ1-6; 8 bases are shared with TRBD1. This CDR3 is 16 amino acids long. CDR1 and CDR2 (germline): MNHEY, SMNVEV (reference sequence). The V segment lost 5 bases and the J segment 9 bases; nucleotides outside the gene matches: 12. As DNA, the CDR3 is TGTGCCAGCAGTCTGGGGACCGGGACAGGTGGTTCACCCCTCCACTTT. Translating it yields CASSLGTGTGGSPLHF.

The J gene is TRBJ1-1, the V gene TRBV6-5, with a weak D call TRBD1 (6 bases). This CDR3 contains 11 residues. The V end lost 5 bases, the J end lost 6 bases, and 7 bases lay between the germline ends. Germline values: CDR1 MNHEY, CDR2 SVGAGI. This CDR3 is CASSTGPEAFF. The CDR3 coding sequence is TGTGCCAGCAGTACAGGGCCTGAAGCTTTCTTT.

V and J are TRBV11-2 and TRBJ2-1; TRBD2 matches at 7 bases. The junction had 15 bases not matched to a gene; V was cut back by 5 bases and J by 2 bases. Germline V CDR1 and CDR2: SGHAT, FQNNGV. This CDR3 has 18 amino acids. CDR3 nucleotide sequence: TGTGCCAGCAGCCGCTCTCCCCAGAGGGAGGGTACCTACAATGAGCAGTTCTTC. Translating gives CASSRSPQREGTYNEQFF.

The rearrangement uses TRBV19 and TRBJ1-5; D is possibly TRBD1 (5 bases). Looked up from germline, CDR1 is LNHDA and CDR2 is SQIVND (reference sequence). With 5 bases removed from V and 4 bases from J, the gap between germline ends came to 9 bases. The CDR3 consists of 13 residues. The CDR3 loop is CASSVQGNQPQHF. CDR3 nucleotides: TGTGCCAGTAGTGTCCAGGGTAATCAGCCCCAGCATTTT.

The V and J genes are TRBV28 and TRBJ2-2, with D maybe TRBD1 (5 bases). Germline CDR1 reads MDHEN; CDR2 reads SYDVKM. This CDR3 is built from 14 residues. V gave up 3 bases and J gave up 5 bases, with 10 bases separating them. CDR3 protein: CASSFGHITGELFF. CDR3 DNA: TGTGCCAGCAGTTTCGGACACATTACCGGGGAGCTGTTTTTT.

The genes are TRBV9 and TRBJ1-2; 7 bases align to TRBD1. The V gene end was trimmed by 3 bases and the J gene end by 4 bases; junction bases not matched to a gene: 3. Per the germline V gene, CDR1 is SGDLS and CDR2 is YYNGEE. The CDR3 extends over 13 amino acids. As DNA, the CDR3 is TGTGCCAGCAGCGGACAGGGATTCTATGGCTACACCTTC. Translated: CASSGQGFYGYTF.

Turning to this clone: An end of the junction differs from the germline gene, which may be a read error. The genes are TRBV18 and TRBJ1-3, with D unclear. The CDR3 is made up of 14 amino acids. Germline V gene sequence: CDR1 KGHSH, CDR2 LQKENI. CDR3 in amino acids: CASSPRQLGNTIYF. As DNA, the CDR3 is TGTGCCAGCTCTCCACGACAACTTGGAAACACCATATATTTT.

The chain couples TRBV30 to TRBJ1-1; 9 positions match TRBD1. There are 16 residues in the CDR3. The V segment lost 2 bases and the J segment 4 bases; nucleotides outside the gene matches: 11. Germline CDR1 GTSNPN, CDR2 SVGIG (reference sequence). Here the CDR3 reads CAWSKDRGNLGTEAFF. As DNA, the CDR3 is TGTGCCTGGAGTAAGGACAGGGGAAATTTGGGCACTGAAGCTTTCTTT.

The rearrangement links TRBV19 to TRBJ2-1, with 12 bases aligning to TRBD2. V gave up 5 bases and J gave up 4 bases; unmatched junction bases: 6. This CDR3 spans 16 amino acids. The germline gives CDR1 LNHDA, CDR2 SQIVND (reference sequence). The CDR3 region has the DNA TGTGCCAGTAGTCCGGCTGGACTAGCGGGGTACAATGAGCAGTTCTTC. Residues: CASSPAGLAGYNEQFF.

This clone has more than one count but fewer than ten. The V gene is TRBV29-1, the J gene TRBJ1-1; possible D gene TRBD1, 5 bases. The CDR3 length is 11 residues. V lost 5 bases to trimming and J lost 1 base, with 5 bases between them. The V gene's germline CDR1 is SQVTM and CDR2 ANQGSEA. CDR3 in amino acids: CSVTGNTEAFF. As DNA, the CDR3 is TGCAGCGTTACAGGGAACACTGAAGCTTTCTTT.

The chain couples TRBV7-9 to TRBJ1-2; D might be TRBD1 (6 bases). The germline gives CDR1 SEHNR, CDR2 FQNEAQ (reference sequence). Trimming removed 5 bases from V and 2 bases from J, with 12 bases in between. CDR3 size: 14 residues. The CDR3 sequence: CASSERQGNYGYTF. CDR3 coding DNA: TGTGCCAGCAGCGAGCGGCAGGGGAACTATGGCTACACCTTC.

The CDR3 spells CASSPRLQETQYF. DNA of the CDR3: TGTGCCAGCTCACCACGTCTCCAAGAGACCCAGTACTTC. The chain couples TRBV18 to TRBJ2-5; no firm D call. This CDR3 has 13 residues. The germline V and J ends were trimmed by 1 base and 1 base, with 4 bases remaining between them. Germline values: CDR1 KGHSH, CDR2 LQKENI.

The chain links TRBV27 to TRBJ1-1; D gene uncertain. The CDR3 is made up of 13 amino acids. V was shortened by 5 bases and J by 4 bases, with 11 bases between the two germline ends. Germline-derived CDR1 and CDR2 are MNHEY and SMNVEV (reference sequence). The CDR3 protein is CASSRTVATEAFF. CDR3 DNA sequence: TGTGCCAGCAGTAGAACAGTGGCCACTGAAGCTTTCTTT.

The chain uses TRBV5-4 and TRBJ2-7; D remains unclear. The V end was cut by 4 bases, the J end by 7 bases, with 15 bases between. Per the germline V gene, CDR1 is SGHNT and CDR2 is YYREEE (reference sequence). The CDR3 sequence is 13 residues long. The CDR3 coding sequence is TGTGCCAGCAGCATAGACCAGACTGGGGAGCAGTACTTC. Translating gives CASSIDQTGEQYF.

The chain combines TRBV2 with TRBJ1-1; TRBD1 might be the D (5 bases). The CDR3 has 16 residues. Germline assignment: CDR1 SNHLY and CDR2 FYNNEI. Trimming left V 6 bases short and J 6 bases short, with 23 bases between. The CDR3 sequence: CASSLNQGGIAAEAFF. The CDR3, as DNA: TGTGCCAGCAGCCTAAACCAGGGAGGAATAGCGGCTGAAGCTTTCTTT.

J is TRBJ2-1 and V is TRBV6-2 or TRBV6-3; 8 nucleotides match TRBD1. Germline V gene lookup returns CDR1 MNHEY and CDR2 SVGEGT. The CDR3 loop spans 13 amino acids. The V and J ends lost 6 bases and 6 bases, in that order; junction bases with no gene match: 4. CDR3 in DNA: TGTGCCAGCAGCCAAACAGGGGGCAATGAGCAGTTCTTC. Translated: CASSQTGGNEQFF.

The chain uses TRBV7-9 and TRBJ2-5; D perhaps matches TRBD2 (5 bases). Germline assignment: CDR1 SEHNR and CDR2 FQNEAQ (reference sequence). The CDR3 runs 14 residues. V lost 1 base and J lost 2, with 8 bases in between. The CDR3 DNA follows: TGTGCCAGCAGCTTAGTCGGAGGACAAGAGACCCAGTACTTC. Encoded protein: CASSLVGGQETQYF.

As to this clone: At one of its ends the junction is not consistent with the germline gene, which may arise from a read error. The rearrangement joins TRBV30 to TRBJ1-2; D not resolved. CDR3 length: 12 amino acids. CDR1 GTSNPN and CDR2 SVGIG come from the germline V gene (reference sequence). CDR3 sequence (DNA): TGTGCCTGGAGTCGGGTAGGCTATGACTACACCTTC. Protein product: CAWSRVGYDYTF.

This chain links TRBV5-1 with TRBJ1-2; the match to TRBD1 covers 12 bases. The CDR3 sequence is 14 residues long. The trim removed 5 bases at V and 8 bases at J, leaving 7 bases unmatched. Germline assignment: CDR1 SGHRS and CDR2 YFSETQ. This chain's CDR3 is CASRRDRGREGYTF. In DNA form, the CDR3 reads TGCGCCAGCAGGCGGGACAGGGGGCGTGAGGGCTACACCTTC.

The V call is TRBV29-1, the J call TRBJ2-7, with D possibly matching TRBD2 (6 bases). This CDR3 is built from 14 residues. Looked up from germline, CDR1 is SQVTM and CDR2 is ANQGSEA. V was shortened by 3 bases and J by 1 base, with 13 bases between the two germline ends. The CDR3, as DNA: TGCAGCGTTGACTCCGGGAGCCCATCCTACGAGCAGTACTTC. Protein sequence: CSVDSGSPSYEQYF.

This sequence joins TRBV7-8 and TRBJ1-6, with a tentative D call TRBD1 (6 bases). V lost 0 bases, J lost 8 bases, and 14 bases lay in between. This CDR3 contains 16 residues. CDR1 is SGHVS and CDR2 is FQNEAQ in the germline V gene. The CDR3 nucleotides read TGTGCCAGCAGCTTAGCTTGGGGGGGCGGCGATTCACCCCTCCACTTT. Residues: CASSLAWGGGDSPLHF.

The chain joins TRBV6-2 or TRBV6-3 to TRBJ1-5; the match to TRBD1 covers 10 bases. CDR1 is MNHEY and CDR2 is SVGEGT in the germline V gene. This CDR3 region has 18 residues. The junction had 10 bases not matched to a gene; V was cut back by 5 bases and J by 0 bases. The CDR3 DNA sequence: TGTGCCAGCAGTCTACTCCGGGACAGGGGAGATAGCAATCAGCCCCAGCATTTT. It yields the protein CASSLLRDRGDSNQPQHF.